This entry lists 21 T cell receptor beta chains sequenced from one sample in a study of regulatory T cells in long-lasting Graves disease. Time point meaning: persistent/refractory GD, antithyroid drugs over 5 years with positive TRAb. From PBMCs, RNA was extracted and then used to make the TCR library. Arm-PCR of CDR3 regions and iRepertoire HTBI primers were the basis on which TCR beta libraries were built. From the multiplex PCR reads, TCRdb called clonotypes with MiXCR, one entry per CDR3 protein. This table has 300,000 to 500,000 distinct CDR3 sequences, less than 25% appearing once. Material: peripheral blood mononuclear cells (PBMCs), obtained when the disease was refractory, from a patient treated with antithyroid drugs. The source of these receptors is a female donor with Graves disease.

The chain joins TRBV29-1 to TRBJ2-2; D not certain. Germline CDR1 is SQVTM and CDR2 is ANQGSEA. Trimming removed 3 bases at V and 2 bases at J, with 7 bases between. The CDR3 consists of 13 residues. Here the CDR3 reads CSVDAVNTGELFF. CDR3 DNA sequence: TGCAGCGTTGATGCTGTAAACACCGGGGAGCTGTTTTTT.

The table lists this clonotype with many counts. CDR3 protein: CASSFGGPGSYEQYF. The CDR3 coding sequence is TGTGCCAGCAGCTTCGGGGGACCAGGGTCCTACGAGCAGTACTTC. The chain couples TRBV11-1 to TRBJ2-7, with a weak D call TRBD2 (6 bases). Germline V lookup: CDR1 SGHAT, CDR2 FQDESV (reference sequence). The CDR3 loop spans 15 amino acids. The V gene lost 3 bases and the J gene lost 1 base, with 13 bases spanning the gap.

In this sample, this clonotype turned up a few times. The chain is built from TRBV7-2 and TRBJ2-7, with D tentatively TRBD2 (6 bases). The ends were cut back, 10 bases at V and 4 bases at J, with 23 bases in the middle. Germline V gene sequence: CDR1 SGHTA, CDR2 FQGNSA. The CDR3 is 15 residues long. CDR3 amino acids: CATQNTGVSPYEQYF. In nucleotides, the CDR3 is TGTGCCACCCAAAATACGGGAGTTTCCCCGTACGAGCAGTACTTC.

This chain connects TRBV25-1 to TRBJ1-4; the match to TRBD1 covers 7 bases. The CDR3 runs to 13 residues. Looked up from germline, CDR1 is MGHDK and CDR2 is SYGVNS. V was clipped by 10 bases and J by 6 bases; unmatched bases: 8. DNA for the CDR3: TGTGCCACCAAGACAGGGATGGATGAAAAACTGTTTTTT. Protein: CATKTGMDEKLFF. Full variable domain (remainder filled in from reference TRBV25-1 and TRBJ1-4): EADIYQTPRYLVIGTGKKITLECSQTMGHDKMYWYQQDPGMELHLIHYSYGVNSTEKGDLSSESTVSRIRTEHFPLTLESARPSHTSQYLCATKTGMDEKLFFGSGTQLSVL.

In DNA form, the CDR3 reads TGTGCCACCAGTGACAGGGTGAACACTGAAGCTTTCTTT. As protein: CATSDRVNTEAFF. V is TRBV24-1 and J is TRBJ1-1; D may be TRBD1 (5 bases). This CDR3 is built from 13 residues. Per the germline V gene, CDR1 is KGHDR and CDR2 is SFDVKD. V dropped 4 bases and J dropped 0 bases, with 5 bases sitting between them.

This clonotype was seen more than once but under ten times. This chain uses TRBV10-3 with TRBJ2-7, with TRBD2 matching over 9 bases. J gave up 4 bases and V 5 bases, and 6 bases lay outside the gene matches. CDR3 length equals 14 residues. Per the germline V gene, CDR1 is ENHRY and CDR2 is SYGVKD. The CDR3, as DNA: TGTGCCATCAGTTCGACTAGCGGAAAGTACGAGCAGTACTTC. Residues: CAISSTSGKYEQYF.

This clonotype showed up just a few times. The chain uses TRBV9 and TRBJ2-7; 9 bases map to TRBD1. With 0 bases clipped from V and 2 bases from J, the junction kept 0 bases outside the gene matches. Per germline, CDR1 SGDLS and CDR2 YYNGEE. The CDR3 totals 14 residues. The CDR3 nucleotides read TGTGCCAGCAGCGTAGGGGACAGGGCCTACGAGCAGTACTTC. The encoded protein is CASSVGDRAYEQYF.

This clonotype has more than one count but fewer than ten. V is TRBV11-2 and J is TRBJ2-5, with 7 positions matching TRBD1. V shed 5 bases and J 5 bases; nucleotides not matched to a gene: 8. This CDR3 is 14 amino acids long. CDR1 is SGHAT and CDR2 is FQNNGV in the germline V gene. CDR3 loop: CASSRQGVKETQYF. The CDR3, as DNA: TGTGCCAGCAGCCGCCAGGGGGTCAAGGAGACCCAGTACTTC.

Concerning this clonotype itself: At one of its ends the junction is not consistent with the germline gene, which may arise from a read error. The chain uses TRBV4-1 and TRBJ2-7, with D possibly TRBD1 on 5 matching bases. CDR1 MGHRA and CDR2 YSYEKL come from the germline V gene. The CDR3 is made up of 12 amino acids. The CDR3 loop reads CTSSQGVDEQYF. In nucleotides, the CDR3 is TGCACCAGCAGCCAAGGGGTAGACGAGCAGTACTTC.

This clonotype was observed many times. V usage is TRBV7-2 and J usage is TRBJ2-7; TRBD1 is a possible D gene (6 bases). This CDR3 has 15 residues. Trimming shortened V by 5 bases and J by 0 bases, and 14 bases separated the two germline ends. Germline-derived CDR1 and CDR2 are SGHTA and FQGNSA. CDR3 residues: CASSLQGSLSYEQYF. The CDR3 DNA reads TGTGCCAGCAGCCTACAGGGTTCCCTCTCCTACGAGCAGTACTTC. Full variable domain (missing parts from reference TRBV7-2 and TRBJ2-7): GAGVSQSPSNKVTEKGKDVELRCDPISGHTALYWYRQSLGQGLEFLIYFQGNSAPDKSGLPSDRFSAERTGGSVSTLTIQRTQQEDSAVYLCASSLQGSLSYEQYFGPGTRLTVT.

The rearrangement joins TRBV7-9 to TRBJ1-3; D is perhaps TRBD1 (5 bases). The CDR3 sequence is 17 residues long. The V gene lost 0 bases and the J gene lost 0 bases, with 12 bases spanning the gap. From germline, CDR1 is SEHNR and CDR2 FQNEAQ (reference sequence). In nucleotides, the CDR3 is TGTGCCAGCAGCTTAGCGCCGGGACTGACCTCTGGAAACACCATATATTTT. It codes for CASSLAPGLTSGNTIYF.

The chain couples TRBV7-3 to TRBJ2-7, with D maybe TRBD1 (6 bases). Germline CDR1 SGHTA, CDR2 FQGTGA. The CDR3 is made up of 14 amino acids. Trimming took off 4 bases at V and 0 bases at J, with 10 bases between the two ends. As DNA, the CDR3 is TGTGCCAGCAGCTCGGACAGTAACTCCTACGAGCAGTACTTC. Residues: CASSSDSNSYEQYF.

This clonotype was seen at least ten times. The gene calls are TRBV7-2 and TRBJ1-5, with 7 positions matching TRBD1. The CDR3 consists of 14 residues. Germline CDR1 reads SGHTA; CDR2 reads FQGNSA. The V and J ends lost 4 bases and 7 bases, in that order; junction bases with no gene match: 7. This CDR3 reads CASSSTRGRQPQHF. In DNA form, the CDR3 reads TGTGCCAGCAGCTCCACGAGGGGGCGGCAGCCCCAGCATTTT.

This clonotype appeared a few times. The chain recombines TRBV19 with TRBJ1-1; D uncertain. The V gene's germline CDR1 is LNHDA and CDR2 SQIVND (reference sequence). Trimming took off 3 bases at V and 0 bases at J, with 8 bases between the two ends. The CDR3 sequence is 14 residues long. In nucleotides, the CDR3 is TGTGCCAGTAGTATGCTGAACCTGAACACTGAAGCTTTCTTT. Encoded protein: CASSMLNLNTEAFF.

A word on this clonotype: At one end, the junction sequence differs from germline, possibly due to a read error. The J gene is TRBJ1-1, the V gene TRBV18, with D unclear. CDR1 is KGHSH, CDR2 LQKENI, per germline. This CDR3 is 14 amino acids long. The CDR3 spells CASPPPHSYTEAFF. The DNA for the CDR3 is TGTGCCAGCCCACCACCGCACAGTTACACTGAAGCTTTCTTT.

This clonotype was counted only a few times. At one end, the junction sequence differs from germline, possibly due to a read error. The V and J genes are TRBV19 and TRBJ2-7; tentative D call: TRBD1 (6 bases). The CDR3 spans 14 residues. Germline lookup yields CDR1 LNHDA and CDR2 SQIVND (reference sequence). The CDR3 DNA is TGTGCCAGTACGGAGGCCAGGGGCTCCTACAAGCAGTACTTC. This codes for CASTEARGSYKQYF.

This clonotype was recorded many times. The V gene is TRBV6-5, the J gene TRBJ1-2; no clear D. Trimming took 2 bases from V and 1 from J, leaving 8 bases between them. Per germline, CDR1 MNHEY and CDR2 SVGAGI. The CDR3 loop spans 14 amino acids. CDR3 protein: CASSYTGFNYGYTF. DNA of the CDR3: TGTGCCAGCAGTTACACGGGATTTAACTATGGCTACACCTTC.

Written as DNA, the CDR3 is TGTGCCAGCACCGACCCGACAGGGTTTCACTACGAGCAGTACTTC. The encoded protein is CASTDPTGFHYEQYF. This chain links TRBV6-1 with TRBJ2-7; 7 bases are a match to TRBD1. J gave up 3 bases and V 7 bases, and 12 bases lay outside the gene matches. The CDR3 has 15 residues. Looked up from germline, CDR1 is MNHNS and CDR2 is SASEGT.

The chain combines TRBV20-1 with TRBJ2-2; D not certain. V dropped 2 bases and J dropped 6 bases, with 7 bases sitting between them. CDR3 length: 12 residues. Germline V gene lookup returns CDR1 DFQATT and CDR2 SNEGSKA (reference sequence). The CDR3 protein is CSARLVSGELFF. CDR3 nucleotides: TGCAGTGCTAGACTAGTCTCCGGGGAGCTGTTTTTT.

This clonotype showed up just once. A much larger clone differs by one base, so this may be a read error. The J gene is TRBJ1-5, the V gene TRBV28; D not certain. Germline V CDR1 and CDR2: MDHEN, SYDVKM. V was cut by 5 bases and J by 6 bases, with 17 bases left in between. This CDR3 spans 15 amino acids. The chain's CDR3 is CASSGGTAVGQPQHF. In DNA, the CDR3 is TGTGCCAGCAGTGGAGGCACAGCCGTCGGTCAGCCCCAGCATTTT.

The chain joins TRBV27 to TRBJ2-7, with TRBD2 matching over 7 bases. In germline, CDR1 is MNHEY, CDR2 SMNVEV (reference sequence). After removal of 7 bases from V and 2 bases from J, the junction contained 14 bases not matched to a gene. CDR3 size: 16 residues. The CDR3 bases are TGTGCCAGCACGTATACGCTGGGGACTAACGCCTACGAGCAGTACTTC. Its translation is CASTYTLGTNAYEQYF.